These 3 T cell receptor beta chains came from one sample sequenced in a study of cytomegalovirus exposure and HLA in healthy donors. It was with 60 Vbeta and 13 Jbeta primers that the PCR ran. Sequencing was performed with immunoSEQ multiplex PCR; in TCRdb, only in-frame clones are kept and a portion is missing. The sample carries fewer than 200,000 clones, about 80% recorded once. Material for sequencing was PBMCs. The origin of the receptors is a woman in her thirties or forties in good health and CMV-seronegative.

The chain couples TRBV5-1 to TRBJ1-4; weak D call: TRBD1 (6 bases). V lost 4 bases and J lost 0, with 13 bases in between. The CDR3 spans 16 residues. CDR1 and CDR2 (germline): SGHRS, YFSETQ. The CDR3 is CASSPRTDATNEKLFF. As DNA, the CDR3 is TGCGCCAGCAGCCCACGGACAGATGCAACTAATGAAAAACTGTTTTTT. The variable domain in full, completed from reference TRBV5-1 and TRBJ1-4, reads KAGVTQTPRYLIKTRGQQVTLSCSPISGHRSVSWYQQTPGQGLQFLFEYFSETQRNKGNFPGRFSGRQFSNSRSEMNVSTLELGDSALYLCASSPRTDATNEKLFFGSGTQLSVL.

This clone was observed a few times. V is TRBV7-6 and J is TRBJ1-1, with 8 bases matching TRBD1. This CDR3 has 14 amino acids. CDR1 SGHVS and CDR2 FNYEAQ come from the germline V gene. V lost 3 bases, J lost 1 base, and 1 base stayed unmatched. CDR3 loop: CASSFGQGNTEAFF. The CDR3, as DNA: TGTGCCAGCAGCTTCGGACAGGGGAACACTGAAGCTTTCTTT.

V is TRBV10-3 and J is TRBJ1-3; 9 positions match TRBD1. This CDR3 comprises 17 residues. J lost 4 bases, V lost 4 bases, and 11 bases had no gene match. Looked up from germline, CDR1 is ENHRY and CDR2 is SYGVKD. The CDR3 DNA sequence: TGTGCCATCAGTGGAAAGGTCGGGGACAGGGACGGAAACACCATATATTTT. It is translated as CAISGKVGDRDGNTIYF.